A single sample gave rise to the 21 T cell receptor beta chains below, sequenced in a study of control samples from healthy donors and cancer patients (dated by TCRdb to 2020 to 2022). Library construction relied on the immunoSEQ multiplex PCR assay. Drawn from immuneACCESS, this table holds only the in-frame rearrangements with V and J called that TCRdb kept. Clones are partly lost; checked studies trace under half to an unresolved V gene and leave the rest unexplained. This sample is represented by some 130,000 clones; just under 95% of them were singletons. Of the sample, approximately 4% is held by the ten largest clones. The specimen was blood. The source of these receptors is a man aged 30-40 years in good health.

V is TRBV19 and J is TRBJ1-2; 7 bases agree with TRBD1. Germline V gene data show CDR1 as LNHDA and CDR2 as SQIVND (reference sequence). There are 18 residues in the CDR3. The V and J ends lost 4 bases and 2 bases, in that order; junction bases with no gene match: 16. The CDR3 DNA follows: TGTGCCAGTAGTACAGAAGTCTTCCGGGACAGAGGAAACTATGGCTACACCTTC. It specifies CASSTEVFRDRGNYGYTF.

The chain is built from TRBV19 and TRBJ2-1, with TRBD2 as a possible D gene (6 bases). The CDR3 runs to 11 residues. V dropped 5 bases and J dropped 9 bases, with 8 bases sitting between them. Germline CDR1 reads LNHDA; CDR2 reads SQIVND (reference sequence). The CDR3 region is CASSRGLEQFF. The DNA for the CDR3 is TGTGCCAGTAGTCGGGGACTTGAGCAGTTCTTC.

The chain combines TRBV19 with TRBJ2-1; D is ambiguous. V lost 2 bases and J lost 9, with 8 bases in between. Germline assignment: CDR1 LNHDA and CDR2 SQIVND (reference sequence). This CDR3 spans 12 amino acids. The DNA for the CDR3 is TGTGCCAGTAGTATAAGGACGAGTGAGCAGTTCTTC. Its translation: CASSIRTSEQFF.

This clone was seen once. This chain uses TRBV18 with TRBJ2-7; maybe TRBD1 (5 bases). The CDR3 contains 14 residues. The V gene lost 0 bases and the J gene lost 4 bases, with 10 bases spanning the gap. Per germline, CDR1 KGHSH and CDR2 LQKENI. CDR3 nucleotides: TGTGCCAGCTCACCACCCGCAGGGATATACGAGCAGTACTTC. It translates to CASSPPAGIYEQYF.

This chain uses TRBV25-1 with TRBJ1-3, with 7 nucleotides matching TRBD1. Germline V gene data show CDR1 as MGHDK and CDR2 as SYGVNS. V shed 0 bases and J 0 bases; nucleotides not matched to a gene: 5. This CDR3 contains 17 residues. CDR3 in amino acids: CASSEYPGTDSGNTIYF. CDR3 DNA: TGTGCCAGCAGTGAATATCCGGGGACAGACTCTGGAAACACCATATATTTT.

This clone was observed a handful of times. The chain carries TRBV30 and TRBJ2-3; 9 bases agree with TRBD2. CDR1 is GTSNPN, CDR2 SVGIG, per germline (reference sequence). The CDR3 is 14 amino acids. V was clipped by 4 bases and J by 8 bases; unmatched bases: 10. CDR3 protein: CAWKGGGAVGTQYF. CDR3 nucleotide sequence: TGTGCCTGGAAGGGCGGGGGGGCGGTCGGTACGCAGTATTTT.

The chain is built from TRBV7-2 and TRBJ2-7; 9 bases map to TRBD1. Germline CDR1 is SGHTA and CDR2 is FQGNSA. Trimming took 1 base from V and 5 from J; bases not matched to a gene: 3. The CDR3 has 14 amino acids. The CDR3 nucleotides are TGTGCCAGCAGCTTAGGGACAGGGGCGCACGAGCAGTACTTC. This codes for CASSLGTGAHEQYF. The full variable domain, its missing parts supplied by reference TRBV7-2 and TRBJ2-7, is GAGVSQSPSNKVTEKGKDVELRCDPISGHTALYWYRQSLGQGLEFLIYFQGNSAPDKSGLPSDRFSAERTGGSVSTLTIQRTQQEDSAVYLCASSLGTGAHEQYFGPGTRLTVT.

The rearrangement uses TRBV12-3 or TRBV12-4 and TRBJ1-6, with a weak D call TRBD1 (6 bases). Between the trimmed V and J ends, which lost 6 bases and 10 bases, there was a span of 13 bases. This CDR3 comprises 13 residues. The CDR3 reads CASSQTQGSPLHF. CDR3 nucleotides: TGTGCCAGCAGCCAAACCCAGGGGTCACCCCTCCACTTT.

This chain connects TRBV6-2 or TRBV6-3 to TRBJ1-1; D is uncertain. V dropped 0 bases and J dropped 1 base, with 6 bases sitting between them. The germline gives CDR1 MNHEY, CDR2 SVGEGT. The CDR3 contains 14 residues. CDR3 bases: TGTGCCAGCAGTTACTCACTAGAGAACACTGAAGCTTTCTTT. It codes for CASSYSLENTEAFF.

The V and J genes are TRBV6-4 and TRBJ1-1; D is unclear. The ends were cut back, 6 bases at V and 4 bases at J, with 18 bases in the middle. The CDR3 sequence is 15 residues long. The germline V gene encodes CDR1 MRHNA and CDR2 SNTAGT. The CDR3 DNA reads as TGTGCCAGCAGCCGACTACCCGGGAAGCCCACTGAAGCTTTCTTT. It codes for CASSRLPGKPTEAFF.

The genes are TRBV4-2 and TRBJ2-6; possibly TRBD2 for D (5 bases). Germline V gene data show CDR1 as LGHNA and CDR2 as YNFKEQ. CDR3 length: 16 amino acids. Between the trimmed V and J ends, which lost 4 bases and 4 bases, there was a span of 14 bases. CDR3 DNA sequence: TGTGCCAGCAGCCCGGTCACGGGGTACGGGGCCAACGTCCTGACTTTC. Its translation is CASSPVTGYGANVLTF.

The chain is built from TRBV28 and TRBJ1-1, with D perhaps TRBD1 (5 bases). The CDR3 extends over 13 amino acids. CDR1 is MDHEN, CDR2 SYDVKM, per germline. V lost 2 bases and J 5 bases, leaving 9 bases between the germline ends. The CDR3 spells CASSLGARTEAFF. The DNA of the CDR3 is TGTGCCAGCAGTTTAGGGGCTAGGACTGAAGCTTTCTTT.

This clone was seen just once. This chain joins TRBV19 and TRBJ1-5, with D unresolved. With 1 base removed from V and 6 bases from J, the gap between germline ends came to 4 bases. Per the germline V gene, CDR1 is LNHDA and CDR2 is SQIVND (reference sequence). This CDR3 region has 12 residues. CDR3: CASSIGVQPQHF. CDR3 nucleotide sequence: TGTGCCAGTAGTATAGGGGTTCAGCCCCAGCATTTT.

In DNA, the CDR3 is TGTGCCTGGACGGGGATTTTCCCAGTCAGGAATGGCTACACCTTC. Protein sequence: CAWTGIFPVRNGYTF. This chain links TRBV30 with TRBJ1-2; D gene unclear. The CDR3 has 15 residues. Germline CDR1 reads GTSNPN; CDR2 reads SVGIG (reference sequence). Deletions cut 4 bases from V and 6 bases from J, with 21 bases between.

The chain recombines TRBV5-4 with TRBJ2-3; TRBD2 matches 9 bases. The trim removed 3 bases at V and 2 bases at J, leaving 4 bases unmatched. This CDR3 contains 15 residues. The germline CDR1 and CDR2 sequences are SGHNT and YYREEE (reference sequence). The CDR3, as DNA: TGTGCCAGCAGCTGGGCGGGGGGGATCACAGATACGCAGTATTTT. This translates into CASSWAGGITDTQYF.

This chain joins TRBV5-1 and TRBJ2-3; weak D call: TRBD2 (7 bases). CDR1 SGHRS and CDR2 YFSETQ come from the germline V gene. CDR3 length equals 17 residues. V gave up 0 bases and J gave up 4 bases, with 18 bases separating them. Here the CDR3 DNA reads TGCGCCAGCAGCTTGGCCAGTAGGGGGGGCCGGTCAGATACGCAGTATTTT. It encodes CASSLASRGGRSDTQYF.

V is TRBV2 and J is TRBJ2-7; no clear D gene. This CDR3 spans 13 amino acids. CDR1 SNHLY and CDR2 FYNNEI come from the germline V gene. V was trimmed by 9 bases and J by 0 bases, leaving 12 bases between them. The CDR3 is CASGESISYEQYF. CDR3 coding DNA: TGTGCCAGTGGCGAGAGTATCTCCTACGAGCAGTACTTC. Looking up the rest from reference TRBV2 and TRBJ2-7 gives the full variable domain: EPEVTQTPSHQVTQMGQEVILRCVPISNHLYFYWYRQILGQKVEFLVSFYNNEISEKSEIFDDQFSVERPDGSNFTLKIRSTKLEDSAMYFCASGESISYEQYFGPGTRLTVT.

This CDR3 is CASSTGLAGGNEQFF. CDR3 nucleotide sequence: TGTGCCAGCAGCACGGGGCTAGCGGGGGGAAATGAGCAGTTCTTC. V is TRBV11-2 and J is TRBJ2-1; 11 bases are shared with TRBD2. Trimming at V came to 5 bases and at J to 7 bases, leaving 7 bases not matched to a gene. CDR1 and CDR2 from the germline V gene are SGHAT and FQNNGV. CDR3 size: 15 residues.

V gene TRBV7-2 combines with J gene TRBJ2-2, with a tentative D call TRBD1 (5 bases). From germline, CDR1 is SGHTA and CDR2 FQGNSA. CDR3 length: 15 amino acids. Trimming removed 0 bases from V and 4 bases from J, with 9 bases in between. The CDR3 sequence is CASSLAPGPTGELFF. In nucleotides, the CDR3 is TGTGCCAGCAGCTTAGCCCCAGGGCCCACCGGGGAGCTGTTTTTT.

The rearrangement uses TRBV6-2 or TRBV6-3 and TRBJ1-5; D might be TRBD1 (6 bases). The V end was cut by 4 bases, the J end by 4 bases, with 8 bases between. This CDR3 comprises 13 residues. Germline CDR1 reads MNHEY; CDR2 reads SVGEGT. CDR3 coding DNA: TGTGCCAGCAGTTGGGGGGCAAATCAGCCCCAGCATTTT. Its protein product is CASSWGANQPQHF.

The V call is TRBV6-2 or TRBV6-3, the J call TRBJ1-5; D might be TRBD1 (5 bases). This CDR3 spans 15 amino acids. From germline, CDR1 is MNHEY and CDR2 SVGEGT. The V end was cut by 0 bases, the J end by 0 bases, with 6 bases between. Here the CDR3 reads CASSYSGRSNQPQHF. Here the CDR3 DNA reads TGTGCCAGCAGTTACTCGGGACGTAGCAATCAGCCCCAGCATTTT.